The 5 T cell receptor beta chains presented below share a single source sample, sequenced in a study of blood T cell repertoires in COVID-19. Method: immunoSEQ multiplex PCR; TCRdb's copy keeps in-frame clones and lacks some. There are more than 140,000 clones in the sample; more than 65% occur only once, and roughly 6.8% lies in the top ten. The sample comprised peripheral blood. These receptors came from a woman aged 45-60 years in a cohort sampled during active or convalescent COVID-19.

The chain is built from TRBV5-6 and TRBJ2-7, with D possibly TRBD2 on 5 matching bases. The CDR3 extends over 13 amino acids. V lost 3 bases, J lost 0 bases, and 7 bases lay in between. The germline CDR1 and CDR2 sequences are SGHDT and YYEEEE. CDR3 loop: CASSYRGSYEQYF. The CDR3 nucleotides read TGTGCCAGCAGCTACCGGGGCTCCTACGAGCAGTACTTC. Using reference TRBV5-6 and TRBJ2-7 for the parts outside the CDR3, the full variable domain is DAGVTQSPTHLIKTRGQQVTLRCSPKSGHDTVSWYQQALGQGPQFIFQYYEEEERQRGNFPDRFSGHQFPNYSSELNVNALLLGDSALYLCASSYRGSYEQYFGPGTRLTVT.

The V and J genes are TRBV24-1 and TRBJ2-3; possibly TRBD2 for D (6 bases). This CDR3 is built from 16 residues. CDR1 is KGHDR, CDR2 SFDVKD, per germline. Trimming removed 2 bases at V and 2 bases at J, with 13 bases between. The CDR3 DNA sequence: TGTGCCACCAGTGATTACCGACGGGAGCCCACAGATACGCAGTATTTT. Its protein product is CATSDYRREPTDTQYF.

The table lists this clone with a few counts. The chain employs TRBV5-1 and TRBJ1-5, with D perhaps TRBD1 (5 bases). The CDR3 totals 19 residues. Germline lookup yields CDR1 SGHRS and CDR2 YFSETQ. The V end was cut by 1 base, the J end by 1 base, with 21 bases between. The CDR3 nucleotides are TGCGCCAGCAGCTTGACTTCCAGCAGGGTGAGCGGGAGCAATCAGCCCCAGCATTTT. The encoded protein is CASSLTSSRVSGSNQPQHF. Based on the CDR3 plus reference TRBV5-1 and TRBJ1-5, the full variable domain is KAGVTQTPRYLIKTRGQQVTLSCSPISGHRSVSWYQQTPGQGLQFLFEYFSETQRNKGNFPGRFSGRQFSNSRSEMNVSTLELGDSALYLCASSLTSSRVSGSNQPQHFGDGTRLSIL.

The chain joins TRBV21-1 to TRBJ2-7; the table's D call, TRBD1, has no DNA check behind it. TRBV21-1 is labeled a pseudogene. There are 13 residues in the CDR3. The CDR3 nucleotides read TGTGCCAGCAGCAAAACGACAGGTTCCGAGCAGTACTTC. Residues: CASSKTTGSEQYF.

The genes are TRBV3-1 (or the pseudogene TRBV3-2) and TRBJ1-3; D is ambiguous. The V gene lost 4 bases and the J gene lost 3 bases, with 10 bases spanning the gap. CDR1 is LGHDT and CDR2 is YNNKEL in the germline V gene (reference sequence). The CDR3 covers 14 residues. CDR3 protein: CASSPHGGGNTIYF. The CDR3 DNA sequence: TGTGCCAGCAGCCCCCACGGAGGTGGAAACACCATATATTTT.